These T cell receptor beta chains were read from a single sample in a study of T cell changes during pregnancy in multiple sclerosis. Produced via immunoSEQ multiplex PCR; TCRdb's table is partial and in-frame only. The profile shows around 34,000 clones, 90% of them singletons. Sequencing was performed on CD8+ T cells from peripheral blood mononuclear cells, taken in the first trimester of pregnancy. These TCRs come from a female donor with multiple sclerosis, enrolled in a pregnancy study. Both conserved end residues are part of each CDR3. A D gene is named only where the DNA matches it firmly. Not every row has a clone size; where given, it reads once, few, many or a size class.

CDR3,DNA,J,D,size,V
CASSNGLAGGLETQYF,TGTGCCAGCAGCAACGGACTAGCGGGAGGTCTAGAGACCCAGTACTTC,TRBJ2-5,TRBD2,medium-sized,TRBV9
CASSILLSYGYTF,TGTGCCAGTAGTATTCTCCTATCCTATGGCTACACCTTC,TRBJ1-2,.,.,TRBV19
CASTGWTSGSQLYEQYF,TGTGCCAGTACTGGATGGACTAGCGGGAGTCAGTTGTACGAGCAGTACTTC,TRBJ2-7,TRBD2,.,TRBV19
CASSWSGATQETQYF,TGTGCCAGCAGCTGGTCAGGGGCGACTCAAGAGACCCAGTACTTC,TRBJ2-5,.,few,TRBV5-5
CASSSLGGGYSNQPQHF,TGTGCCAGCAGTTCCCTAGGTGGAGGCTATAGCAATCAGCCCCAGCATTTT,TRBJ1-5,.,.,TRBV27
CASIRSPGLPPAYNEQFF,TGTGCCAGCATTCGAAGCCCCGGACTGCCACCAGCCTACAATGAGCAGTTCTTC,TRBJ2-1,.,.,TRBV11-3
CASSLLSGRAFEQFF,TGTGCCAGCAGCTTGCTTAGCGGGAGGGCGTTTGAGCAGTTCTTC,TRBJ2-1,TRBD2,.,TRBV5-4
CASSLGSSGSTTKNIQYF,TGTGCCAGCAGCTTGGGCAGTAGCGGGAGCACAACCAAAAACATTCAGTACTTC,TRBJ2-4,TRBD2,.,TRBV5-6
CASRGRGTRTEAFF,TGTGCCAGCAGAGGTCGGGGAACCCGGACTGAAGCTTTCTTT,TRBJ1-1,.,.,TRBV28
CASSPNRGAIETQYF,TGTGCCAGCAGTCCCAACAGGGGTGCAATCGAGACCCAGTACTTC,TRBJ2-5,TRBD1,.,TRBV6-5
CASLMAGSYNEQFF,TGTGCCTCGCTCATGGCAGGATCGTACAATGAGCAGTTCTTC,TRBJ2-1,.,.,TRBV7-9
CASSFPGLNNEQFF,TGCGCCAGCAGCTTCCCGGGACTAAATAATGAGCAGTTCTTC,TRBJ2-1,TRBD2,once,TRBV5-1
CASSLSAGTFSYEQYF,TGTGCCAGCAGTTTATCGGCCGGGACATTTTCCTACGAGCAGTACTTC,TRBJ2-7,.,.,TRBV27
CASSLRLAGANEQFF,TGTGCCAGCAGCCTGAGACTAGCGGGAGCCAATGAGCAGTTCTTC,TRBJ2-1,TRBD2,.,TRBV27
CASSFTTGSYEQYF,TGTGCCAGTAGTTTCACGACAGGTTCTTACGAGCAGTACTTC,TRBJ2-7,.,.,TRBV19
CASSLSERGLIYEQYF,TGTGCCAGCAGTTTATCAGAAAGGGGGCTAATATACGAGCAGTACTTC,TRBJ2-7,TRBD1,.,TRBV27
CASGIGGSYEQYF,TGTGCCAGCGGCATTGGGGGGTCCTACGAGCAGTACTTC,TRBJ2-7,.,.,TRBV27
CASTTSRGNTGELFF,TGTGCCAGTACCACCAGCAGGGGCAACACCGGGGAGCTGTTTTTT,TRBJ2-2,.,once,TRBV19
CASSPTGAQQYF,TGTGCCAGCAGCCCGACAGGGGCTCAGCAGTACTTC,TRBJ2-7,TRBD1,.,TRBV9
CATTGGGGELFF,TGTGCCACAACAGGGGGGGGCGGGGAGCTGTTTTTT,TRBJ2-2,.,.,TRBV6-5
CASSEISGSTLAQYF,TGTGCCAGCAGTGAAATAAGCGGGAGTACTCTTGCGCAGTACTTC,TRBJ2-7,TRBD2,.,TRBV6-1
CATSRDSPIRPGETQYF,TGTGCCACCAGCAGAGATTCGCCTATCAGACCGGGGGAGACCCAGTACTTC,TRBJ2-5,.,.,TRBV15
CASSQRTEDEQYF,TGTGCCAGCAGCCAGCGCACCGAGGACGAGCAGTACTTC,TRBJ2-7,.,.,TRBV4-2
CASSLFGGPRASYNEQFF,TGTGCCAGCAGTTTATTCGGGGGTCCCCGGGCCTCCTACAATGAGCAGTTCTTC,TRBJ2-1,.,.,TRBV28
CASSPLLGAAATNEKLFF,TGCGCCAGCAGCCCCTTGCTGGGGGCAGCCGCAACTAATGAAAAACTGTTTTTT,TRBJ1-4,.,.,TRBV4-1
CASSLQGGLETQYF,TGTGCCAGCAGCCTCCAGGGAGGGCTAGAGACCCAGTACTTC,TRBJ2-5,TRBD2,.,TRBV7-9
CASSSGRSTLAKNIQYF,TGTGCCAGCAGCTCAGGCCGATCGACACTAGCCAAAAACATTCAGTACTTC,TRBJ2-4,.,.,TRBV11-2